The rows below give T cell receptor beta chains drawn from one sample of a study of T cell clonotyping in hematopoietic cell transplantation. Generated by immunoSEQ multiplex PCR, the TCRdb table keeps only in-frame clones and is missing some. The sample carries approximately 9,600 clones, roughly 71% recorded once. Sequencing was performed on PBMCs, taken 30 days after allogeneic stem cell transplant. The source of these receptors is a female patient aged 40 to 50 who had an allogeneic stem cell transplant from a related donor, so T cells may come from the graft donor. Some clones in this sample may be carry-over from other donors' samples. The CDR3 runs from the conserved cysteine through the conserved F or W. Each record gives: J gene, clone size, V gene, D gene, CDR3 DNA, CDR3 protein. A D gene is named only where the DNA matches it firmly. Where a row states a size, it is once, few, many or the class of an expanded clone; other rows omit it.

j_gene: TRBJ2-2
abundance: .
v_gene: TRBV11-1
d_gene: .
CDR3nt: TGTGCCAGCAGCGCCGAACCGGGTGCGAACACCGGGGAGCTGTTTTTT
CDR3aa: CASSAEPGANTGELFF

j_gene: TRBJ2-1
abundance: .
v_gene: TRBV29-1
d_gene: .
CDR3nt: TGCAGCGCTGCACGACATGGGGAGCAGTTCTTC
CDR3aa: CSAARHGEQFF

j_gene: TRBJ2-5
abundance: .
v_gene: TRBV4-2
d_gene: .
CDR3nt: TGTGCCAGCAGCCCGCTCTTAGATGGAGAGACCCAGTACTTC
CDR3aa: CASSPLLDGETQYF

j_gene: TRBJ2-7
abundance: .
v_gene: TRBV27
d_gene: .
CDR3nt: TGTGCCAGCAGTCCGTCCCTTTCCTACGAGCAGTACTTC
CDR3aa: CASSPSLSYEQYF

j_gene: TRBJ1-1
abundance: .
v_gene: TRBV6-4
d_gene: .
CDR3nt: TGTGCCAGCAGTGCCTCGGGACAAACGAACACTGAAGCTTTCTTT
CDR3aa: CASSASGQTNTEAFF

j_gene: TRBJ2-1
abundance: .
v_gene: TRBV13
d_gene: TRBD2
CDR3nt: TGTGCCAGCAGCGACCTAGCGGGTATGCTTGGTCGGCAGTTCTTC
CDR3aa: CASSDLAGMLGRQFF

j_gene: TRBJ1-5
abundance: .
v_gene: TRBV2
d_gene: .
CDR3nt: TGTGCCAGCAGCGATCCCGGGCGGGGCAATCAGCCCCAGCATTTT
CDR3aa: CASSDPGRGNQPQHF

j_gene: TRBJ2-1
abundance: .
v_gene: TRBV7-9
d_gene: TRBD2
CDR3nt: TGTGCCAGCAGGCCCGGGACTAGGCACAATGAGCAGTTCTTC
CDR3aa: CASRPGTRHNEQFF

j_gene: TRBJ1-2
abundance: .
v_gene: TRBV30
d_gene: .
CDR3nt: TGTGCCTGGACTCGGATCGGGAGTGGCTACACCTTC
CDR3aa: CAWTRIGSGYTF

j_gene: TRBJ1-2
abundance: .
v_gene: TRBV29-1
d_gene: .
CDR3nt: TGCAGCGACCTTGGGGTGGCTGGCTACACCTTC
CDR3aa: CSDLGVAGYTF

j_gene: TRBJ2-1
abundance: .
v_gene: TRBV5-1
d_gene: TRBD2
CDR3nt: TGCGCCAGCAGCTCGACTAGCGGGAGCAGCTTAGTAGAGCAGTTCTTC
CDR3aa: CASSSTSGSSLVEQFF

j_gene: TRBJ1-1
abundance: .
v_gene: TRBV7-6
d_gene: .
CDR3nt: TGTGCCAGCAGCTCCGTAGGGTCTGAAGCTTTCTTT
CDR3aa: CASSSVGSEAFF

j_gene: TRBJ1-2
abundance: .
v_gene: TRBV27
d_gene: .
CDR3nt: TGTGCCAGCACTCCGACGGGGAACCTATTCTATGGCTACACCTTC
CDR3aa: CASTPTGNLFYGYTF

j_gene: TRBJ2-7
abundance: .
v_gene: TRBV12-5
d_gene: .
CDR3nt: TGTGCTAGTGGGGAGGGCCCTTCGGGGGACGAGCAGTACTTC
CDR3aa: CASGEGPSGDEQYF

j_gene: TRBJ2-2
abundance: .
v_gene: TRBV6-1
d_gene: .
CDR3nt: TGTGCCAGCAGGACATTAGACAGCCACACCGGGGAGCTGTTTTTT
CDR3aa: CASRTLDSHTGELFF

j_gene: TRBJ1-1
abundance: .
v_gene: TRBV30
d_gene: .
CDR3nt: TGTGCCTGGACCGAACAGCTCCCGAACACTGAAGCTTTCTTT
CDR3aa: CAWTEQLPNTEAFF

j_gene: TRBJ2-7
abundance: .
v_gene: TRBV7-2
d_gene: TRBD2
CDR3nt: TGTGCCAGCAGCTTATATGGGACTAGCGCCACCTACGAGCAGTACTTC
CDR3aa: CASSLYGTSATYEQYF

j_gene: TRBJ2-5
abundance: .
v_gene: TRBV27
d_gene: TRBD1
CDR3nt: TGTGCCAGCAGCCACCAGGGGGCCGAGACCCAGTACTTC
CDR3aa: CASSHQGAETQYF

j_gene: TRBJ2-7
abundance: .
v_gene: TRBV29-1
d_gene: TRBD1
CDR3nt: TGCAGCGACCCTAATTACAGGACAGGGGCCTACGAGCAGTACTTC
CDR3aa: CSDPNYRTGAYEQYF

j_gene: TRBJ1-1
abundance: .
v_gene: TRBV30
d_gene: .
CDR3nt: TGTGCCTGGGATATGACAGGTGAAGCTTTCTTT
CDR3aa: CAWDMTGEAFF

j_gene: TRBJ1-1
abundance: .
v_gene: TRBV30
d_gene: .
CDR3nt: TGTGCCTGGAGTCCCCGGGGAGAGACTGAAGCTTTCTTT
CDR3aa: CAWSPRGETEAFF

j_gene: TRBJ2-7
abundance: .
v_gene: TRBV11-3
d_gene: .
CDR3nt: TGTGCCAGCAGCTTCTACGGGCGATCCTACGAGCAGTACTTC
CDR3aa: CASSFYGRSYEQYF

j_gene: TRBJ2-7
abundance: .
v_gene: TRBV30
d_gene: TRBD1
CDR3nt: TGTGCCTGGGACAGGGAAAGCGAGCAGTACTTC
CDR3aa: CAWDRESEQYF

j_gene: TRBJ2-7
abundance: few
v_gene: TRBV29-1
d_gene: .
CDR3nt: TGCAGCGTTGCCGAATTGAGCTCCTACGAGCAGTACTTC
CDR3aa: CSVAELSSYEQYF

j_gene: TRBJ2-6
abundance: once
v_gene: TRBV2
d_gene: .
CDR3nt: TGTGCCAGCAGCGACCCGGACACCTTCTCTGGGGCCAACGTCCTGACTTTC
CDR3aa: CASSDPDTFSGANVLTF

j_gene: TRBJ2-5
abundance: .
v_gene: TRBV6-5
d_gene: .
CDR3nt: TGTGCCAGCAACTACGGGGCCATTAAAGAGACCCAGTACTTC
CDR3aa: CASNYGAIKETQYF

j_gene: TRBJ2-4
abundance: .
v_gene: TRBV7-9
d_gene: .
CDR3nt: TGTGCCAGCAGTAATGGGGACAAAAACATTCAGTACTTC
CDR3aa: CASSNGDKNIQYF

j_gene: TRBJ1-2
abundance: few
v_gene: TRBV5-1
d_gene: TRBD1
CDR3nt: TGCGCCAGCAGCTTCGGGCAGGGGGACTATGGCTACACCTTC
CDR3aa: CASSFGQGDYGYTF

j_gene: TRBJ1-2
abundance: .
v_gene: TRBV29-1
d_gene: TRBD1
CDR3nt: TGCAGCGTTCCCGCCTGGGGACAGGGGGCGAGTGGCTACACCTTC
CDR3aa: CSVPAWGQGASGYTF

j_gene: TRBJ2-7
abundance: .
v_gene: TRBV2
d_gene: .
CDR3nt: TGTGCCACCCAGGGAGGTTTCCACGAGCAGTACTTC
CDR3aa: CATQGGFHEQYF

j_gene: TRBJ1-4
abundance: .
v_gene: TRBV7-2
d_gene: .
CDR3nt: TGTGCCAGCAGCTTAGATTTCTTTAATGAAAAACTGTTTTTT
CDR3aa: CASSLDFFNEKLFF

j_gene: TRBJ2-7
abundance: .
v_gene: TRBV7-6
d_gene: TRBD2
CDR3nt: TGTGCCAGCAGCTTAAGCGGGAGTACCTACGAGCAGTACTTC
CDR3aa: CASSLSGSTYEQYF

j_gene: TRBJ1-2
abundance: .
v_gene: TRBV9
d_gene: .
CDR3nt: TGTGCCAGCAGCGTAGGGGGCGACTATGGCTACACCTTC
CDR3aa: CASSVGGDYGYTF

j_gene: TRBJ2-6
abundance: .
v_gene: TRBV7-2
d_gene: TRBD2
CDR3nt: TGTGCCAGCAGCGTAGCGGGAGGATTCTCTGGGGCCAACGTCCTGACTTTC
CDR3aa: CASSVAGGFSGANVLTF

j_gene: TRBJ1-6
abundance: .
v_gene: TRBV25-1
d_gene: .
CDR3nt: TGTGCCAGCAGTGAACTGGGTGTGAATTCACCCCTCCACTTT
CDR3aa: CASSELGVNSPLHF

j_gene: TRBJ2-3
abundance: .
v_gene: TRBV2
d_gene: TRBD2
CDR3nt: TGTGCCAGCAGTCCCGGGACTAGCGGGAGGGCCCGAGATACGCAGTATTTT
CDR3aa: CASSPGTSGRARDTQYF

j_gene: TRBJ1-1
abundance: few
v_gene: TRBV6-4
d_gene: .
CDR3nt: TGTGCCAGCAGTGACGTTGTTGGAGCTGAAGCTTTCTTT
CDR3aa: CASSDVVGAEAFF

j_gene: TRBJ2-1
abundance: .
v_gene: TRBV4-2
d_gene: TRBD2
CDR3nt: TGTGCCAGCAGCCACCTCGCTTCCGGGACTAGTTCCCACAATGAGCAGTTCTTC
CDR3aa: CASSHLASGTSSHNEQFF

j_gene: TRBJ1-2
abundance: .
v_gene: TRBV30
d_gene: .
CDR3nt: TGTGCCTGGAGAAAGGACCTGGCGTATGGCTACACCTTC
CDR3aa: CAWRKDLAYGYTF

j_gene: TRBJ1-5
abundance: .
v_gene: TRBV19
d_gene: TRBD1
CDR3nt: TGTGCCAGTAGTGCGACAGGGGGAGTAAGTCAGCCCCAGCATTTT
CDR3aa: CASSATGGVSQPQHF

j_gene: TRBJ1-3
abundance: .
v_gene: TRBV29-1
d_gene: TRBD1
CDR3nt: TGCAGCGTTTTACAGGGGGACTCTGGAAACACCATATATTTT
CDR3aa: CSVLQGDSGNTIYF

j_gene: TRBJ1-1
abundance: .
v_gene: TRBV28
d_gene: .
CDR3nt: TGTGCCAGCAGAGGGACTCCTCTCGGGAACACTGAAGCTTTCTTT
CDR3aa: CASRGTPLGNTEAFF

j_gene: TRBJ2-7
abundance: few
v_gene: TRBV14
d_gene: .
CDR3nt: TGTGCCAGCAGCCAAAGGGGGGACCCGGGTGTCTTGGCGGGATGGTCCTACGAGCAGTACTTC
CDR3aa: CASSQRGDPGVLAGWSYEQYF

j_gene: TRBJ2-7
abundance: .
v_gene: TRBV7-9
d_gene: TRBD2
CDR3nt: TGTGCCAGCAGCCTCCCGGGACTAGCGACCTACGAGCAGTACTTC
CDR3aa: CASSLPGLATYEQYF

j_gene: TRBJ2-5
abundance: .
v_gene: TRBV5-1
d_gene: .
CDR3nt: TGCGCCAGCAGCTTGGGCCAGGGGCAAGAGACCCAGTACTTC
CDR3aa: CASSLGQGQETQYF